Presented here are 32 T cell receptor beta chains from one specimen sequenced in a study of cytomegalovirus exposure and HLA in healthy donors. Primers for the PCR totalled 60 Vbeta and 13 Jbeta. Profiled with immunoSEQ multiplex PCR; TCRdb holds only in-frame clones, not every one. The sample records a few hundred thousand clones, around 89% being singletons. The sample consisted of PBMCs. The origin of the receptors is a woman aged 18-29 years in good health and CMV-seronegative.

The chain recombines TRBV30 with TRBJ2-1, with 13 bases identical to TRBD2. V gave up 1 base and J gave up 10 bases; unmatched junction bases: 4. CDR3 length: 14 amino acids. The V gene's germline CDR1 is GTSNPN and CDR2 SVGIG (reference sequence). CDR3 sequence (DNA): TGTGCCTGGAGTGCTGGACTAGCGGGAGTGGAGCAGTTCTTC. Its translation is CAWSAGLAGVEQFF.

This chain joins TRBV10-2 and TRBJ1-2; 7 bases match TRBD1. CDR3 size: 14 residues. The ends lost 4 bases at V and 2 bases at J; junction bases unmatched: 4. Per the germline V gene, CDR1 is WSHSY and CDR2 is SAAADI. CDR3 nucleotide sequence: TGCGCCAGCAGTGGACAGGGCCTGAACTATGGCTACACCTTC. Protein product: CASSGQGLNYGYTF.

V usage is TRBV11-2 and J usage is TRBJ2-2; 9 bases agree with TRBD1. V was pared by 1 base and J by 4 bases, with 7 bases of the junction left unmatched. Germline V CDR1 and CDR2: SGHAT, FQNNGV. The CDR3 loop spans 17 amino acids. The CDR3 DNA reads TGTGCCAGCAGCTTAGGGTACAGGGGGCGAGGCACCGGGGAGCTGTTTTTT. Translation gives CASSLGYRGRGTGELFF.

This rearrangement joins TRBV2 to TRBJ2-1, with TRBD2 identical over 15 bases. Germline CDR1 and CDR2: SNHLY and FYNNEI. V trimming: 3 bases; J trimming: 9 bases; junction bases outside the gene matches: 9. CDR3 length: 17 amino acids. This CDR3 reads CASSDPQGLAGGTEQFF. The CDR3 bases are TGTGCCAGCAGTGATCCACAAGGACTAGCGGGGGGGACTGAGCAGTTCTTC.

CDR3 region: CASSLTGDQPQHF. CDR3 in DNA: TGTGCCAGCAGTCTCACAGGGGATCAGCCCCAGCATTTT. V is TRBV9 and J is TRBJ1-5, with 7 bases matching TRBD1. Germline lookup yields CDR1 SGDLS and CDR2 YYNGEE. The CDR3 totals 13 residues. J was trimmed by 5 bases and V by 5 bases; bases with no gene match: 4.

This clone was detected only once. The J gene is TRBJ1-1, the V gene TRBV11-2, with a weak D call TRBD1 (5 bases). Trimming pared 4 bases from V and 4 bases from J, leaving 16 bases between. Looked up from germline, CDR1 is SGHAT and CDR2 is FQNNGV. The CDR3 spans 15 residues. CDR3 loop: CASSSTGLGATEAFF. The CDR3 DNA is TGTGCCAGCAGCTCTACAGGTCTGGGTGCCACTGAAGCTTTCTTT.

The chain combines TRBV5-5 with TRBJ2-5, with 8 bases identical to TRBD1. Germline CDR1 and CDR2: SGHKS and YYEKEE (reference sequence). The CDR3 has 16 amino acids. V gave up 4 bases and J gave up 0 bases; unmatched junction bases: 8. For the CDR3, the DNA is TGTGCCAGCAGCCGACAACGGGACAGGAACCAAGAGACCCAGTACTTC. Translation gives CASSRQRDRNQETQYF.

The chain joins TRBV4-3 to TRBJ2-7; 12 bases map to TRBD1. This CDR3 has 15 residues. The J segment lost 5 bases and the V segment lost 4 bases, leaving 6 bases of the junction unmatched. CDR1 is LGHNA and CDR2 is YSLEER in the germline V gene. The CDR3 spells CASSRGTGGTDEQYF. The CDR3 DNA reads TGCGCCAGCAGCCGTGGGACAGGGGGCACGGACGAGCAGTACTTC.

The chain couples TRBV18 to TRBJ1-2; TRBD1 is a possible D gene (6 bases). V was cut by 1 base and J by 1 base, with 13 bases left in between. CDR1 and CDR2 (germline): KGHSH, LQKENI. This CDR3 has 16 residues. The chain's CDR3 is CASSPLGRGNNYGYTF. The DNA for the CDR3 is TGTGCCAGCTCACCACTAGGCAGGGGAAATAACTATGGCTACACCTTC.

The chain has TRBV6-5 and TRBJ2-4, with a weak D call TRBD1 (5 bases). The CDR3 extends over 13 amino acids. Per the germline V gene, CDR1 is MNHEY and CDR2 is SVGAGI. V was trimmed by 4 bases and J by 8 bases, leaving 12 bases between them. Here the CDR3 reads CASSSLQGDIQYF. The CDR3 nucleotides read TGTGCCAGCAGTTCTCTTCAGGGTGACATTCAGTACTTC.

This chain joins TRBV2 and TRBJ2-5; TRBD1 agrees at 9 bases. The J segment lost 3 bases and the V segment lost 2 bases, leaving 10 bases of the junction unmatched. The V gene's germline CDR1 is SNHLY and CDR2 FYNNEI. There are 17 residues in the CDR3. CDR3 amino acids: CASSELGTGSWEETQYF. The CDR3 DNA follows: TGTGCCAGCAGTGAATTAGGGACAGGGTCGTGGGAAGAGACCCAGTACTTC.

About this clone itself: The junction differs from germline at one of its ends, possibly a read error. This rearrangement joins TRBV14 to TRBJ2-7; 9 bases are a match to TRBD1. Germline CDR1 reads SGHDN; CDR2 reads FVKESK. CDR3 length: 14 amino acids. CDR3 amino acids: CASSRDRGTYGQYF. CDR3 nucleotide sequence: TGTGCCAGCAGCCGAGACAGGGGGACCTACGGGCAGTACTTC.

The chain employs TRBV10-3 and TRBJ1-5, with D possibly being TRBD1 (6 bases). CDR3 length: 14 residues. In germline, CDR1 is ENHRY, CDR2 SYGVKD. V was pared by 6 bases and J by 3 bases, with 12 bases between. The CDR3 protein is CAIREQGVNQPQHF. The CDR3, as DNA: TGTGCCATCAGAGAACAGGGAGTCAATCAGCCCCAGCATTTT.

V and J are TRBV7-2 and TRBJ2-7; 7 bases are a match to TRBD1. Germline V lookup: CDR1 SGHTA, CDR2 FQGNSA. The CDR3 sequence is 15 residues long. With V trimmed by 5 bases and J by 0 bases, 7 bases remained unmatched. CDR3 sequence: CASSPRQGSSYEQYF. In DNA form, the CDR3 reads TGTGCCAGCAGCCCCAGACAGGGCAGCTCCTACGAGCAGTACTTC.

The rearrangement uses TRBV9 and TRBJ2-1; the match to TRBD2 covers 9 bases. This CDR3 comprises 15 residues. V dropped 1 base and J dropped 6; count of bases not matched to a gene: 5. CDR1 is SGDLS and CDR2 is YYNGEE in the germline V gene. The CDR3 DNA reads TGTGCCAGCAGCGTATGGCGGGGGGGCCTCAATGAGCAGTTCTTC. Protein sequence: CASSVWRGGLNEQFF.

CDR3 sequence: CASSLLRGAKNTGELFF. CDR3 sequence (DNA): TGTGCCAGCAGCTTATTGCGGGGGGCGAAAAACACCGGGGAGCTGTTTTTT. The J gene is TRBJ2-2, the V gene TRBV7-2; 8 bases line up with TRBD2. V lost 2 bases and J lost 2; bases outside the gene matches: 7. CDR1 SGHTA and CDR2 FQGNSA come from the germline V gene. The CDR3 extends over 17 amino acids.

This chain joins TRBV7-2 and TRBJ2-4; the D gene is possibly TRBD2 (6 bases). Looked up from germline, CDR1 is SGHTA and CDR2 is FQGNSA. Trimming removed 2 bases from V and 7 bases from J, with 12 bases in between. The CDR3 contains 14 residues. The CDR3 DNA reads as TGTGCCAGCAGCTTAAGGGGAAGCGGGAACATTCAGTACTTC. Amino acid sequence: CASSLRGSGNIQYF.

The chain has TRBV5-1 and TRBJ1-2; D is possibly TRBD1 (6 bases). The CDR3 is made up of 15 amino acids. Trimming pared 4 bases from V and 4 bases from J, leaving 17 bases between. Per the germline V gene, CDR1 is SGHRS and CDR2 is YFSETQ. CDR3 loop: CASSQNGGAGYGYTF. Written as DNA, the CDR3 is TGCGCCAGCAGCCAGAATGGGGGGGCCGGCTATGGCTACACCTTC. The full variable domain, its missing parts supplied by reference TRBV5-1 and TRBJ1-2, is KAGVTQTPRYLIKTRGQQVTLSCSPISGHRSVSWYQQTPGQGLQFLFEYFSETQRNKGNFPGRFSGRQFSNSRSEMNVSTLELGDSALYLCASSQNGGAGYGYTFGSGTRLTVV.

The J gene is TRBJ2-5, the V gene TRBV11-1; no reliable D call. The CDR3 extends over 13 amino acids. V dropped 3 bases and J dropped 4 bases, with 9 bases sitting between them. Germline V gives CDR1 SGHAT, CDR2 FQDESV (reference sequence). CDR3 loop: CASSFSSGETQYF. The CDR3 nucleotides are TGTGCCAGCAGCTTTTCCTCCGGAGAGACCCAGTACTTC.

This clone showed up just once. The rearrangement joins TRBV6-1 to TRBJ2-6, with unresolved D. The V end lost 6 bases, the J end lost 0 bases, and 3 bases lay between the germline ends. Germline values: CDR1 MNHNS, CDR2 SASEGT. This CDR3 spans 13 amino acids. The CDR3 region is CASSLSGANVLTF. CDR3 coding DNA: TGTGCCAGCAGCCTCTCTGGGGCCAACGTCCTGACTTTC.

The genes are TRBV29-1 and TRBJ1-2; 8 nucleotides agree with TRBD1. The V segment lost 2 bases and the J segment 7 bases; nucleotides outside the gene matches: 6. This CDR3 region has 13 residues. Germline V gene lookup returns CDR1 SQVTM and CDR2 ANQGSEA. The CDR3 is CSVENVRGLGYTF. CDR3 bases: TGCAGCGTTGAAAATGTCAGGGGGCTTGGCTACACCTTC.

This clone has just a few counts. The rearrangement uses TRBV5-4 and TRBJ2-7, with TRBD2 matching over 10 bases. Trimming cost V 1 base and J 0 bases; bases outside gene matches: 4. The CDR3 has 16 residues. Germline loops: CDR1 SGHNT, CDR2 YYREEE (reference sequence). The CDR3 DNA follows: TGTGCCAGCAGCTTGACCATAGCGGGAGGCTCCTACGAGCAGTACTTC. Protein product: CASSLTIAGGSYEQYF. Full variable domain (rest looked up from reference TRBV5-4 and TRBJ2-7): ETGVTQSPTHLIKTRGQQVTLRCSSQSGHNTVSWYQQALGQGPQFIFQYYREEENGRGNFPPRFSGLQFPNYSSELNVNALELDDSALYLCASSLTIAGGSYEQYFGPGTRLTVT.

The CDR3 here is CASSLRTSGRGYEQYF. The CDR3 DNA sequence: TGTGCCAGCAGTCTCCGGACTAGCGGGAGGGGTTACGAGCAGTACTTC. The V and J genes are TRBV27 and TRBJ2-7, with 15 bases fitting TRBD2. The V segment lost 5 bases and the J segment 4 bases; nucleotides outside the gene matches: 6. This CDR3 spans 16 amino acids. Germline V gene sequence: CDR1 MNHEY, CDR2 SMNVEV (reference sequence).

The chain combines TRBV10-1 with TRBJ2-7; 7 nucleotides align to TRBD1. From germline, CDR1 is WNHNN and CDR2 SYGVQD (reference sequence). The CDR3 sequence is 12 residues long. The V segment lost 6 bases and the J segment 13 bases; nucleotides outside the gene matches: 12. In DNA form, the CDR3 reads TGCGCCAGCAGGAATGACAGGGTGGGACAATACTTC. It translates to CASRNDRVGQYF.

The chain employs TRBV4-2 and TRBJ2-1; 8 bases are shared with TRBD2. The CDR3 loop spans 15 amino acids. Unmatched junction bases numbered 7, after V lost 3 bases and J lost 6 bases. Germline CDR1 LGHNA, CDR2 YNFKEQ. In nucleotides, the CDR3 is TGTGCCAGCAGCCATCGATCGGGGGGGGGCAATGAGCAGTTCTTC. Residues: CASSHRSGGGNEQFF.

The genes are TRBV5-1 and TRBJ1-6; the match to TRBD1 covers 7 bases. The CDR3 spans 16 residues. The J segment lost 7 bases and the V segment lost 1 base, leaving 8 bases of the junction unmatched. CDR1 and CDR2 (germline): SGHRS, YFSETQ. The CDR3 region is CASSLNPGGLNSPLHF. The CDR3 DNA sequence: TGCGCCAGCAGCTTGAATCCAGGGGGTCTCAATTCACCCCTCCACTTT.

The chain uses TRBV28 and TRBJ1-2; a possible D gene is TRBD1 (5 bases). The CDR3 is 15 amino acids. The germline V gene encodes CDR1 MDHEN and CDR2 SYDVKM. V was clipped by 2 bases and J by 8 bases, with 18 bases between them. The CDR3 protein is CASSLRDLSSGGYTF. The CDR3 DNA reads TGTGCCAGCAGTTTAAGGGACTTATCCTCTGGCGGCTACACCTTC.

The V call is TRBV2, the J call TRBJ1-4; the D gene is possibly TRBD1 (6 bases). The CDR3 is made up of 15 amino acids. Germline CDR1 SNHLY, CDR2 FYNNEI. The V and J ends lost 4 bases and 4 bases respectively, with 13 bases between them. The CDR3 nucleotides read TGTGCCAGCAGTGGGCGGACAGAAGATAATGAAAAACTGTTTTTT. Translated: CASSGRTEDNEKLFF.

The rearrangement links TRBV4-3 to TRBJ1-3; D is unclear. CDR1 and CDR2 (germline): LGHNA, YSLEER. The CDR3 spans 17 residues. Trimming left V 0 bases short and J 0 bases short, with 12 bases between. The CDR3 loop reads CASSQDVSFLSGNTIYF. The CDR3 DNA is TGCGCCAGCAGCCAAGATGTGAGTTTCCTCTCTGGAAACACCATATATTTT.

This clone was seen just once. V and J are TRBV5-1 and TRBJ2-1; 7 nucleotides align to TRBD2. From germline, CDR1 is SGHRS and CDR2 YFSETQ. Unmatched junction bases numbered 9, after V lost 2 bases and J lost 4 bases. The CDR3 extends over 16 amino acids. CDR3 sequence: CASSFQAGLSYNEQFF. The CDR3 DNA sequence: TGCGCCAGCAGCTTCCAAGCGGGATTATCTTACAATGAGCAGTTCTTC.

The gene calls are TRBV18 and TRBJ2-3; possible D gene TRBD2, 7 bases. Germline loops: CDR1 KGHSH, CDR2 LQKENI. V was trimmed by 5 bases and J by 3 bases, leaving 24 bases between them. The CDR3 is made up of 18 amino acids. The CDR3 reads CASSAESRGALGTDTQYF. CDR3 coding DNA: TGTGCCAGCTCAGCCGAATCCCGGGGGGCCCTCGGGACAGATACGCAGTATTTT.

This rearrangement joins TRBV5-4 to TRBJ2-3; 7 nucleotides agree with TRBD1. Germline values: CDR1 SGHNT, CDR2 YYREEE (reference sequence). The V and J ends lost 4 bases and 2 bases, in that order; junction bases with no gene match: 7. This CDR3 has 15 residues. This CDR3 reads CASSPWTGATDTQYF. DNA of the CDR3: TGTGCCAGCAGCCCGTGGACAGGAGCCACAGATACGCAGTATTTT.